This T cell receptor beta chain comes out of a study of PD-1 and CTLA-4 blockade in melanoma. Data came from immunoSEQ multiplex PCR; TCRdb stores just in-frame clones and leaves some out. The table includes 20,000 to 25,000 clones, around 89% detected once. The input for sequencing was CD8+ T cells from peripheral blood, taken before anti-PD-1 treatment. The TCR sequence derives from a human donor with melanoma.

The CDR3 spells CASSQEGTAGETQYF. Here the CDR3 DNA reads TGCGCCAGCAGCCAAGAGGGGACAGCGGGGGAGACCCAGTACTTC. V usage is TRBV4-3 and J usage is TRBJ2-5; D possibly matches TRBD1 or TRBD2 (7 bases each). CDR3 length: 15 amino acids. Germline V lookup: CDR1 LGHNA, CDR2 YSLEER. Trimming took 0 bases from V and 5 from J, leaving 13 bases between them.